Below are 11 T cell receptor beta chains sequenced from a single sample in a study of shared T cell receptors in the human thymus. Assay: immunoSEQ multiplex PCR; the TCRdb copy retains only in-frame clones and omits some. The sample carries hundreds of thousands of clones, about 89% recorded once. The data were also submitted as part of a second study, on human thymus T cells.

Sequenced: thymocytes. Source of these receptors: a boy younger than two with a congenital heart defect.

The rearrangement uses TRBV5-6 and TRBJ2-1; 11 bases fit TRBD1. The trim removed 0 bases at V and 8 bases at J, leaving 7 bases unmatched. CDR3 length: 16 residues. Germline-derived CDR1 and CDR2 are SGHDT and YYEEEE. CDR3 sequence (DNA): TGTGCCAGCAGCTTGGATAGGACAGGGGGCGAGGATGAGCAGTTCTTC. Its protein is CASSLDRTGGEDEQFF.

The rearrangement joins TRBV14 to TRBJ2-5; possible D gene TRBD1, 6 bases. The CDR3 spans 14 residues. Germline V gene lookup returns CDR1 SGHDN and CDR2 FVKESK. V lost 2 bases, J lost 4 bases, and 11 bases lay in between. CDR3 loop: CASSQLTGRETQYF. CDR3 bases: TGTGCCAGCAGCCAACTTACAGGGAGAGAGACCCAGTACTTC.

The gene calls are TRBV19 and TRBJ1-1, with a tentative D call TRBD1 (5 bases). The germline V and J ends were trimmed by 5 bases and 5 bases, with 12 bases remaining between them. Germline V gene sequence: CDR1 LNHDA, CDR2 SQIVND (reference sequence). This CDR3 contains 13 residues. The CDR3 spells CASSEGRVTEAFF. CDR3 nucleotides: TGTGCCAGTAGTGAGGGGAGGGTTACTGAAGCTTTCTTT.

This rearrangement joins TRBV6-5 to TRBJ1-4; 7 nucleotides line up with TRBD1. CDR1 MNHEY and CDR2 SVGAGI come from the germline V gene. This CDR3 region has 12 residues. Trimming at V came to 5 bases and at J to 10 bases, leaving 4 bases not matched to a gene. The CDR3 DNA reads TGTGCCAGCAGTCCCAGACAGGGAAAACTGTTTTTT. Encoded protein: CASSPRQGKLFF.

This clone was seen only once. V is TRBV5-1 and J is TRBJ2-7; TRBD2 matches at 10 bases. The junction had 13 bases not matched to a gene; V was cut back by 0 bases and J by 7 bases. Germline V gene lookup returns CDR1 SGHRS and CDR2 YFSETQ. The CDR3 is made up of 17 amino acids. CDR3 loop: CASSLGGVAGGLEEQYF. CDR3 nucleotides: TGCGCCAGCAGCTTGGGGGGGGTAGCGGGAGGATTGGAGGAGCAGTACTTC.

This sequence joins TRBV2 and TRBJ1-2; 10 positions match TRBD1. This CDR3 is 15 amino acids long. CDR1 and CDR2 from the germline V gene are SNHLY and FYNNEI. V dropped 6 bases and J dropped 4; count of bases not matched to a gene: 8. The CDR3 DNA reads as TGTGCCAGCAGAACCGGGACAGGGGCCCGCTATGGCTACACCTTC. This gives the protein CASRTGTGARYGYTF.

As for this clone: One junction end does not reproduce the germline sequence, and a read error may be involved. The chain uses TRBV29-1 and TRBJ2-7, with 7 bases lining up with TRBD2. Germline V lookup: CDR1 SQVTM, CDR2 ANQGSEA. This CDR3 is 10 amino acids long. CDR3 DNA: TGCAGCGTTGGAGGGACTACCGTTGACTTC. Protein: CSVGGTTVDF.

This sequence joins TRBV4-1 and TRBJ1-1; TRBD1 is a possible D gene (5 bases). V gave up 2 bases and J gave up 1 base, with 14 bases separating them. There are 16 residues in the CDR3. CDR1 MGHRA and CDR2 YSYEKL come from the germline V gene. CDR3 protein: CASSQPWGTGNTEAFF. The CDR3 DNA sequence: TGCGCCAGCAGCCAACCCTGGGGCACAGGGAACACTGAAGCTTTCTTT.

The V gene is TRBV28, the J gene TRBJ2-7; weak D call: TRBD2 (7 bases). The ends were cut back, 7 bases at V and 1 base at J, with 17 bases in the middle. CDR1 MDHEN and CDR2 SYDVKM come from the germline V gene. The CDR3 contains 15 residues. The chain's CDR3 is CASTAGAGESYEQYF. CDR3 bases: TGTGCCAGCACCGCAGGGGCGGGAGAGTCCTACGAGCAGTACTTC.

The CDR3 is CASSIGVLNEQYF. DNA for the CDR3: TGTGCCAGTAGTATCGGGGTTCTCAACGAGCAGTACTTC. The chain links TRBV19 to TRBJ2-7; perhaps TRBD2 as D (5 bases). V was trimmed by 3 bases and J by 5 bases, leaving 11 bases between them. The CDR3 consists of 13 residues. Germline CDR1 and CDR2: LNHDA and SQIVND (reference sequence).

This clone was observed once. The DNA for the CDR3 is TGTGCCAGCAGCAATTCCGGACAGACGAACACCGGGGAGCTGTTTTTT. Protein product: CASSNSGQTNTGELFF. This sequence joins TRBV9 and TRBJ2-2; TRBD1 is a possible D gene (6 bases). The CDR3 runs 16 residues. In germline, CDR1 is SGDLS, CDR2 YYNGEE. The V end lost 4 bases, the J end lost 0 bases, and 13 bases lay between the germline ends.